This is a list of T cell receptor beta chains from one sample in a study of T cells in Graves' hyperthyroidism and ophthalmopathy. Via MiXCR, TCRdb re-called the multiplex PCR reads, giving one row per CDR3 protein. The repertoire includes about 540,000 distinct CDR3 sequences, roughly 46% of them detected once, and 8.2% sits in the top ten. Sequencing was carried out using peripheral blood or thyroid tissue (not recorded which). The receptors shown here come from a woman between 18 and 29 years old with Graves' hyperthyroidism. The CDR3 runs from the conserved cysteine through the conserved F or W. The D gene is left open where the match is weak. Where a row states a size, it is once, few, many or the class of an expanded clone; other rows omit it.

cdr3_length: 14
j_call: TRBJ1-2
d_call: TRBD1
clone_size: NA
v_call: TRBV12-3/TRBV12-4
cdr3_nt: TGTGCCAGCAGTTTATTGGGACAGCCCTATGGCTACACCTTC
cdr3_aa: CASSLLGQPYGYTF

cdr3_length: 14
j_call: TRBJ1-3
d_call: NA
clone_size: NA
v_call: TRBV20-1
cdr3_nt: TGCAGTGCTAGAGCCTTGGGCCGCGGAAACACCGTATATTTT
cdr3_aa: CSARALGRGNTVYF

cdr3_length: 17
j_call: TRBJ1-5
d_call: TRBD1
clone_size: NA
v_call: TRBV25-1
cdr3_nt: TGTGCCAGCAGTTCCGGGGGACAGGGTATGGCCAATCAGCCCCAGCATTTT
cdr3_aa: CASSSGGQGMANQPQHF

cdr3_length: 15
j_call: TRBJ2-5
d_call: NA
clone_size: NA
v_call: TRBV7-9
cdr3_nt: TGTGCCAGCAGCCTCTCGGGGGCGAATCAAGAGACCCAGTACTTC
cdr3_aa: CASSLSGANQETQYF

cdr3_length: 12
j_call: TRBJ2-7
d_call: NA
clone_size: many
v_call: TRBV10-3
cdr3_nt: TGTGCCATCGGCTCTAGCGCCCACGAGCAGTACTTC
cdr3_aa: CAIGSSAHEQYF

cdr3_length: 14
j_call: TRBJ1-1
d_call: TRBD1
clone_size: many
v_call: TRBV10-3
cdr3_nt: TGTGCCACTGAGGACAGGTTAAGGAACACTGAAGCTTTCTTT
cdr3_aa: CATEDRLRNTEAFF

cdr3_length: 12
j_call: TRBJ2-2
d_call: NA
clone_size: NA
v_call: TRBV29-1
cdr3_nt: TGCAGCGTTTGCAGGGTTGCCGGGGAGCTGTTTTTT
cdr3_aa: CSVCRVAGELFF

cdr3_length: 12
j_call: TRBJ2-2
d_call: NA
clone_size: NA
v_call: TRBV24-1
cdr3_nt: TGTGCCACCAGTGGGATAACAGGGGAGCTGTTTTTT
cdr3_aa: CATSGITGELFF

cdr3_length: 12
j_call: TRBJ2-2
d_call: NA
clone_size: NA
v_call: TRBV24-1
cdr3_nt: TGTGCCACCAGTGATTCCCCAGGGGAGCTGTTTTTT
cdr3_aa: CATSDSPGELFF

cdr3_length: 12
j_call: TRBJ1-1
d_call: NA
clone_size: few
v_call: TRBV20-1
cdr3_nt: TGCAGTGCGGGAAACAGGAACACTGAAGCTTTCTTT
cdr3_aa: CSAGNRNTEAFF

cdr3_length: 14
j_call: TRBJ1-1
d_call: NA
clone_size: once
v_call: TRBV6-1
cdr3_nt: TGTGCCAGCACCGATCAGGGCCTGAACACTGAAGCTTTCTTT
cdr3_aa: CASTDQGLNTEAFF

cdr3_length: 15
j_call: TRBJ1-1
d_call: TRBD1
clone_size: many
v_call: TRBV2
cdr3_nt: TGTGCCAGCAGTGGAGGACAGGGGATGAACACTGAAGCTTTCTTT
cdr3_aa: CASSGGQGMNTEAFF

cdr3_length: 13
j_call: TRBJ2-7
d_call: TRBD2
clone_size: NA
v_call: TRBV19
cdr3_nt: TGTGCCAGTGGAGCGGGAGGGCCCTACGAGCAGTACTTC
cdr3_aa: CASGAGGPYEQYF

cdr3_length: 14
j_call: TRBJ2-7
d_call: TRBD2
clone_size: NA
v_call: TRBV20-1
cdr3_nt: TGCAGTGCAAAGGCCCTAGCGGGGTCCTACGAGCAGTACTTC
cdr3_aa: CSAKALAGSYEQYF

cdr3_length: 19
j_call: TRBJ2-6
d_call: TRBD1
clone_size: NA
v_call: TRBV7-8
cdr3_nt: TGTGCCAGCAGCCCAGGGACAGGGGGCCGTTACTCTGGGGCCAACGTCCTGACTTTC
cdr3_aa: CASSPGTGGRYSGANVLTF

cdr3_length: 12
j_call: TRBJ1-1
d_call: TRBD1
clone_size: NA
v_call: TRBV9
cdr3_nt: TGTGCCAGCAGCGTAGCTCAGGGGGCCGCTTTCTTT
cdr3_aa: CASSVAQGAAFF

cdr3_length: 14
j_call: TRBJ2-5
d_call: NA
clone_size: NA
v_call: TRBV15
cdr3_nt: TGTGCCACCAGCAGAGATCAGGGCCAAGAGACCCAGTACTTC
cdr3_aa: CATSRDQGQETQYF

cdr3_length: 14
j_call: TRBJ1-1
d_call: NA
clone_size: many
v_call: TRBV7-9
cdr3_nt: TGTGCCAGCAGCCTAGGACTGTCGAACACTGAAGCTTTCTTT
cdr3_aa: CASSLGLSNTEAFF

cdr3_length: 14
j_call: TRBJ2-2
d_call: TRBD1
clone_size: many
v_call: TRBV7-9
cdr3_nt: TGTGCCAGCAGCTTGACAGGGGGCACCGGGGAGCTGTTTTTT
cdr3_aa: CASSLTGGTGELFF

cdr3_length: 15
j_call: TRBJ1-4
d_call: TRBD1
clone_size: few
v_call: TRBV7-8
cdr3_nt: TGTGCCAGTGTCGATCCGGGACAGGCTCAAGAAAAACTGTTTTTT
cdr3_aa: CASVDPGQAQEKLFF

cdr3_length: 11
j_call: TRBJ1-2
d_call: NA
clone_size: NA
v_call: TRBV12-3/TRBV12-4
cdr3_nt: TGTGCCAGCGTTGACGGGGCCGGCTACACCTTC
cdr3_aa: CASVDGAGYTF

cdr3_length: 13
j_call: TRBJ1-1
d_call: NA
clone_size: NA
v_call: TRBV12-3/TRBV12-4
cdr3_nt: TGTGCCAGCAGTTACAAAAAGAACACTGAAGCTTTCTTT
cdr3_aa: CASSYKKNTEAFF

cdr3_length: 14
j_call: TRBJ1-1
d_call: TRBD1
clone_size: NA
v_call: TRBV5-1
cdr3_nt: TGCGCCAGCAGCTTGTTAACAGGGGGCTTCGGAGCTTTCTTT
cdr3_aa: CASSLLTGGFGAFF

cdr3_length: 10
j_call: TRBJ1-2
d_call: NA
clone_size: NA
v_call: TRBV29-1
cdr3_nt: TGCAGCGGAACGGGGGGCGGCTACACCTTC
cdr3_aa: CSGTGGGYTF

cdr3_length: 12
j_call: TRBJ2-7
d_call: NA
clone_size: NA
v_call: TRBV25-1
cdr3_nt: TGTGCCAGGGATAACAGCTCCTACGAGCAGTACTTC
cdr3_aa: CARDNSSYEQYF

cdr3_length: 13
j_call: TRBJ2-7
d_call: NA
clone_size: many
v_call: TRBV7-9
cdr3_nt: TGTGCCAGCAGCGCTGTCCGATACTACGAGCAGTACTTC
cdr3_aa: CASSAVRYYEQYF

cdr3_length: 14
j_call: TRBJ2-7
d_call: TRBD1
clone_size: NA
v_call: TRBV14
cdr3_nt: TGTGCCAGCTCACAGGACAGGGGGCGGAACGAGCAGTACTTC
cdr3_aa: CASSQDRGRNEQYF

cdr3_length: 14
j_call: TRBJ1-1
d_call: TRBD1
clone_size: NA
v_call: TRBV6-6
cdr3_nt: TGTGCCAGCAGTGGACAGGGAATGGACACTGAAGCTTTCTTT
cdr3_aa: CASSGQGMDTEAFF

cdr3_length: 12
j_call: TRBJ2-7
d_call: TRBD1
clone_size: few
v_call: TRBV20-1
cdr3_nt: TGCAGTGCGGGGGACAGGGGGTCGAGGCAGTACTTC
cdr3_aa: CSAGDRGSRQYF

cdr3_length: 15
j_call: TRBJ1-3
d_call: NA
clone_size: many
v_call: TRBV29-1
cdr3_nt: TGCAGCGTTGAATTGGCAGGGCAAGGTGGAAACACCATATATTTT
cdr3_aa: CSVELAGQGGNTIYF

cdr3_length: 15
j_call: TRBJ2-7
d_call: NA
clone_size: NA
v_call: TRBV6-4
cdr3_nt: TGTGCCAGCAGTGCCGAGGTAGTAGCCTACAATGAGCAGTACTTC
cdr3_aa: CASSAEVVAYNEQYF

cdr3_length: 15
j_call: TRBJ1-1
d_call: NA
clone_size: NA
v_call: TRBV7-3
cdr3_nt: TGTGCCAGCAGCTTATCAGCCTCTATGAACACTGAAGCTTTCTTT
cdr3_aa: CASSLSASMNTEAFF

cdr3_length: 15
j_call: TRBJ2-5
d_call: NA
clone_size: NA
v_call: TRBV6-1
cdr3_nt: TGTGCCAGCAGAGCTAGCTGGATTCTCGAAGAGACCCAGTACTTC
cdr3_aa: CASRASWILEETQYF

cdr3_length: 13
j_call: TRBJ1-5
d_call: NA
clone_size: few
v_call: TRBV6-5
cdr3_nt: TGTGCCAGCAGTTACGGGCGGGGTGGGCCCCAGCATTTT
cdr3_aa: CASSYGRGGPQHF

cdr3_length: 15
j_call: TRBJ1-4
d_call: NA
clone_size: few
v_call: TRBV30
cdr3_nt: TGTGCCGGAACGCTCCTGACCGGACTTAATGAAAAACTGTTTTTT
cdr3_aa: CAGTLLTGLNEKLFF

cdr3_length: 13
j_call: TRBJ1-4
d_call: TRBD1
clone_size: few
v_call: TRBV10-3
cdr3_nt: TGTGCCATCAGTCGACAGGGTAACGAAAAACTGTTTTTT
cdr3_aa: CAISRQGNEKLFF

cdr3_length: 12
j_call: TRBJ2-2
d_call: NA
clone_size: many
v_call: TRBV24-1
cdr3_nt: TGTGCCACCTTAACGGCTACCGGGGAGCTGTTTTTT
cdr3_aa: CATLTATGELFF

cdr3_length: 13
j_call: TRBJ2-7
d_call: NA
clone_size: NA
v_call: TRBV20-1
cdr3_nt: TGCAGTGCCGGAGTCGAGGTCTCCTACGAGCAGTACTTC
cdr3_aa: CSAGVEVSYEQYF

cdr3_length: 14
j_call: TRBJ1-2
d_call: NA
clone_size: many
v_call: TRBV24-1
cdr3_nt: TGTGCCACCAGTGATTGGACAGTCGGCTTTGGCTACACCTTC
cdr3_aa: CATSDWTVGFGYTF

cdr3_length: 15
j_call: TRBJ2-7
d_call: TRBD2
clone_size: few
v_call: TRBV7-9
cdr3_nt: TGTGCCAGCAGCACGCTAGCGGGAGAGGACTACGAGCAGTACTTC
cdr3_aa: CASSTLAGEDYEQYF

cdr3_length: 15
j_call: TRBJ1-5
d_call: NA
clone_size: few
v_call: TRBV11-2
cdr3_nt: TGTGCCAGCAGCCGCGGGGCTAGCGCCAATCAGCCCCAGCATTTT
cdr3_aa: CASSRGASANQPQHF

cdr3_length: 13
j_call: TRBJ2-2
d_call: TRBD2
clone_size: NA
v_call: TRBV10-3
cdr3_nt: TGTGCCAGCAGGAGGGAGGGCACCGGGGAGCTGTTTTTT
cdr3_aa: CASRREGTGELFF

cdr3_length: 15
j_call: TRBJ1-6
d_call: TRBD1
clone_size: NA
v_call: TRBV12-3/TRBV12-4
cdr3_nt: TGTGCCAGCAGGTCGGACAGGGGGCGAAATTCACCCCTCCACTTT
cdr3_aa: CASRSDRGRNSPLHF

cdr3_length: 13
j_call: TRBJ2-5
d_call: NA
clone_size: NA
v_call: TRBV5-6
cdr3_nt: TGTGCCAGCAACGAATCACTGGCTGAGACCCAGTACTTC
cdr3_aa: CASNESLAETQYF

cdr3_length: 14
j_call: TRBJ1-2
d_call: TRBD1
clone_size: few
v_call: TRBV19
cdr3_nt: TGTGCCAGCCAGAACCCGCAGGGGGCGCGGGGCTACACCTTC
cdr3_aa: CASQNPQGARGYTF

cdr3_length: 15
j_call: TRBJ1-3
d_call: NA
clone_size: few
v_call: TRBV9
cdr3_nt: TGTGCCAGCAGCGTAGGTCAGGTGGAAACGAACACCATATATTTT
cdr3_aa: CASSVGQVETNTIYF

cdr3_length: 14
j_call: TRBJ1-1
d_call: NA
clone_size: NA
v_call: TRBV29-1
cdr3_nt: TGCAGCGTGCAGGAGTGGAGGGTGAGCCCTGAAGCTTTCTTT
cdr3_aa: CSVQEWRVSPEAFF

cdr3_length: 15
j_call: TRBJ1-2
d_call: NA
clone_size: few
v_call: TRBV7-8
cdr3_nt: TGTGCCAGCAGCCAACTGACGGGCATGGTCGGCGGCTACACCTTC
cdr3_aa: CASSQLTGMVGGYTF

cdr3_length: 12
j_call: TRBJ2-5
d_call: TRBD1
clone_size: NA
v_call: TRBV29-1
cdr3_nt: TGCAGCGGGACAGGGGAATCAGAGACCCAGTACTTC
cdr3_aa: CSGTGESETQYF

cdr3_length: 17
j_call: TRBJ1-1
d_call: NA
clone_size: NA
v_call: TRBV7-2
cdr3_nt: TGTGCCAGCACCCGACCTCCAGGGTCGGGATGGGGGGGCGAAGCTTTCTTT
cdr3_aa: CASTRPPGSGWGGEAFF